This T cell receptor (beta chain) was captured by sequencing in a study of T-cell memory formation after mild COVID-19 (TCRdb year 2021). In the study overall: TCR sequence clusters from the two donors were largely donor specific. In a couple of donors, T-cell clones that expanded and contracted after mild COVID-19 were tracked by sequencing TCRalpha and TCRbeta repertoires over time. The cohort was made up of two young adult volunteers, one female and one male, who were previously healthy.

This clonotype has just a few counts. Its antigen is currently not known. A read error may account for a junction end that differs from germline. Sequencing was carried out with an Illumina NovaSeq 6000. TCRalpha and TCRbeta cDNA libraries were constructed by 5'RACE with constant-segment primers, with sample barcodes and unique molecular identifiers being introduced. Trizol reagent was used to extract RNA from every sample. Library amplification was performed in two PCR steps, and a second sample barcode and Illumina TruSeq adapters were introduced in the second step. The libraries were sequenced on an Illumina NovaSeq using 2 x 150 bp paired-end reads. Processing in the source paper ran as follows. With migec v1.2.7, reads were demultiplexed and then collapsed into UMI-guided consensus sequences. Using mixcr v2.1.11, UMI consensuses were aligned to TRA and TRB V and J templates and then assembled into clonotypes. Expanded or contracted clonotypes were those called significant by both edgeR and NoisET, with noise models trained on biological replicates. For edgeR calls, a false discovery rate-adjusted p below 0.01 and a log2 fold-change threshold of 1 were applied. As an exploratory analysis of dynamics, max-normalized trajectories of the 1000 most abundant clonotypes were examined with PCA combined with hierarchical clustering. Separately sequenced CD4+ and CD8+ repertoires were used to assign the CD4 or CD8 phenotype of responding clones. In TCRdb, the public reads were trimmed at Q25 with fastp and aligned with MiXCR, with productive beta chains retained. Rows matching on CDR3 protein sequence are summarized as one entry with the most common DNA and genes. V and J calls and clone size were set by TCRdb, not the authors. The sample has more than 300,000 distinct CDR3 sequences on record, 13% to 15% of them singletons. The top ten clonotypes cover under 25% of the sample.

Here is what the overall study found, with its caveats: Some responding clones were found in pre-infection memory, which suggests that pre-existing cross-reactive memory T cells took part in the SARS-CoV-2 response. Contracting CD4+ clones were located mainly in the CM and EM memory subsets, whereas CD8+ clones were found to be enriched in EMRA. SARS-CoV-2 specificity was not confirmed for the second-wave clones peaking on day 37. Only a couple of mild cases were covered in the study, and larger cohorts including severe cases with pre-infection samples were considered necessary. Balanced CD4/CD8 phenotypes were observed for clones contracting from day 15 to 85, whereas a bias towards CD4+ was observed for a second wave of clones expanding from day 15 to 37.

PBMCs were isolated by Ficoll-Paque density gradient centrifugation. The CDR3 measures 12 amino acids from cysteine to phenylalanine. CDR3 DNA is the only sequence kept; it has 36 bases, read in frame from the first base. According to the germline V gene, CDR1 reads SGHTA and CDR2 reads FQGTGA. Recombination linked TRBV7-3 to TRBJ2-1; the junction holds 9 bases that match TRBD1. Material: PBMCs or a T cell subset sorted from them (not recorded which). The source of this sequence is a man aged 18 to 29 who had mild COVID-19 (a few samples of this study predate the infection). The sample titles of this study are shuffled in the database, so cell type and time point are left out; the donor was told from shared clones. The CDR3 in this case is CASSVTGGAQFF. DNA sequence: TGTGCCAGCAGCGTAACAGGGGGCGCGCAGTTCTTC.